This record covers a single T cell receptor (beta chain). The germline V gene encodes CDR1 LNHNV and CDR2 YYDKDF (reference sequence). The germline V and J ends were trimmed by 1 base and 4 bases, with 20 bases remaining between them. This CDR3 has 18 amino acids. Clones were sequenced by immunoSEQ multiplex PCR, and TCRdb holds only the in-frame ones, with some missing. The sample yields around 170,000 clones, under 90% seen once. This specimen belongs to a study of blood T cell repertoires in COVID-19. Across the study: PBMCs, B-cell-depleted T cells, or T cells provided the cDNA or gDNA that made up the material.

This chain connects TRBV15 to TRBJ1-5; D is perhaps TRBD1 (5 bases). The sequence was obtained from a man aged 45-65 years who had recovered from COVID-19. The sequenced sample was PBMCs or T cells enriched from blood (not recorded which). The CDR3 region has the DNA TGTGCCACCAGCAGAGGCTCTAATGTAGGGGAAGGTAATCAGCCCCAGCATTTT. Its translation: CATSRGSNVGEGNQPQHF.